Shown below are 24 T cell receptor beta chains from a single sample sequenced in a study of T cell repertoires and HLA-DP antigens. Their antigens remain unidentified. Data came from immunoSEQ multiplex PCR; TCRdb stores just in-frame clones and leaves some out. Of around 90,000 clones listed, approximately 86% are singletons. The specimen was CD4+ T cells from PBMCs. All receptors come from a man aged 45 to 65 in good health and CMV-seronegative.

V gene TRBV7-9 combines with J gene TRBJ2-2; D call uncertain. The germline V gene has CDR1 SEHNR and CDR2 FQNEAQ (reference sequence). Deletions cut 3 bases from V and 3 bases from J, with 5 bases between. The CDR3 is made up of 13 amino acids. The CDR3 coding sequence is TGTGCCAGCAGCTTTAGGGACACCGGGGAGCTGTTTTTT. It codes for CASSFRDTGELFF. The full variable domain, with the rest looked up from reference TRBV7-9 and TRBJ2-2, is DTGVSQNPRHKITKRGQNVTFRCDPISEHNRLYWYRQTLGQGPEFLTYFQNEAQLEKSRLLSDRFSAERPKGSFSTLEIQRTEQGDSAMYLCASSFRDTGELFFGEGSRLTVL.

The V gene is TRBV18, the J gene TRBJ1-1; D is undetermined. The germline V gene has CDR1 KGHSH and CDR2 LQKENI. This CDR3 region has 13 residues. V was shortened by 6 bases and J by 5 bases, with 13 bases between the two germline ends. For the CDR3, the DNA is TGTGCCAGCTCCGAACACGGGGATACTGAAGCTTTCTTT. Its protein product is CASSEHGDTEAFF.

The V gene is TRBV30, the J gene TRBJ2-3, with TRBD2 identical over 10 bases. Germline V gene data show CDR1 as GTSNPN and CDR2 as SVGIG (reference sequence). J gave up 5 bases and V 4 bases, and 9 bases lay outside the gene matches. CDR3 size: 15 residues. The CDR3 protein is CAWTRGASGRDTQYF. For the CDR3, the DNA is TGTGCCTGGACCCGAGGTGCTAGCGGGAGAGATACGCAGTATTTT. The whole variable domain, remainder taken from reference TRBV30 and TRBJ2-3, is SQTIHQWPATLVQPVGSPLSLECTVEGTSNPNLYWYRQAAGRGLQLLFYSVGIGQISSEVPQNLSASRPQDRQFILSSKKLLLSDSGFYLCAWTRGASGRDTQYFGPGTRLTVL.

The chain employs TRBV6-4 and TRBJ2-3; D unresolved. This CDR3 is built from 12 residues. Germline loops: CDR1 MRHNA, CDR2 SNTAGT. Trimming left V 5 bases short and J 5 bases short, with 8 bases between. Here the CDR3 DNA reads TGTGCCAGCAGTCCGGACCTAGATACGCAGTATTTT. Protein: CASSPDLDTQYF.

In nucleotides, the CDR3 is TGTGCCAGCAGAGCCTCCGGTGGGGGTTTGAACACTGAAGCTTTCTTT. This encodes CASRASGGGLNTEAFF. The rearrangement uses TRBV25-1 and TRBJ1-1; TRBD1 is a possible D gene (5 bases). Germline-derived CDR1 and CDR2 are MGHDK and SYGVNS. V was trimmed by 6 bases and J by 0 bases, leaving 17 bases between them. This CDR3 has 16 amino acids.

The chain recombines TRBV7-2 with TRBJ2-2, with 11 bases fitting TRBD2. The CDR3 runs to 17 residues. CDR1 SGHTA and CDR2 FQGNSA come from the germline V gene. Losses at the gene ends were 5 bases for V and 4 bases for J; bases not matched to a gene: 9. The CDR3 spells CASSLRTSGPGTGELFF. The CDR3 DNA sequence: TGTGCCAGCAGCCTCCGGACTAGCGGGCCAGGCACCGGGGAGCTGTTTTTT. Full variable domain (remainder filled in from reference TRBV7-2 and TRBJ2-2): GAGVSQSPSNKVTEKGKDVELRCDPISGHTALYWYRQSLGQGLEFLIYFQGNSAPDKSGLPSDRFSAERTGGSVSTLTIQRTQQEDSAVYLCASSLRTSGPGTGELFFGEGSRLTVL.

The chain has TRBV19 and TRBJ1-1; 8 positions match TRBD1. V dropped 4 bases and J dropped 2; count of bases not matched to a gene: 6. Germline V gene data show CDR1 as LNHDA and CDR2 as SQIVND (reference sequence). CDR3 length equals 15 residues. The CDR3 DNA reads TGTGCCAGTAGTAAGTCAGGGGGCTTCAACACTGAAGCTTTCTTT. Protein sequence: CASSKSGGFNTEAFF.

This chain connects TRBV5-1 to TRBJ2-1; tentatively, D is TRBD2 (6 bases). This CDR3 has 15 amino acids. Deletions cut 4 bases from V and 0 bases from J, with 11 bases between. Germline lookup yields CDR1 SGHRS and CDR2 YFSETQ. CDR3 loop: CASSPGGSSYNEQFF. CDR3 nucleotides: TGCGCCAGCAGCCCTGGGGGGAGCTCCTACAATGAGCAGTTCTTC.

The chain is built from TRBV9 and TRBJ2-3, with a tentative D call TRBD2 (8 bases). The length of the CDR3 is 16 residues. Germline V gene data show CDR1 as SGDLS and CDR2 as YYNGEE. V was pared by 7 bases and J by 6 bases, with 24 bases between. DNA for the CDR3: TGTGCCAGCGCACGGCTCGGGAGGGGGCAGATGGATACGCAGTATTTT. Protein: CASARLGRGQMDTQYF.

This chain uses TRBV6-6 with TRBJ1-5; TRBD1 matches 7 bases. Losses at the gene ends were 7 bases for V and 7 bases for J; bases not matched to a gene: 10. In germline, CDR1 is MNHNY, CDR2 SVGAGI (reference sequence). This CDR3 contains 14 residues. The CDR3 region is CASIEGGGGQPQHF. The DNA for the CDR3 is TGTGCCAGCATCGAAGGAGGGGGCGGACAGCCCCAGCATTTT.

J is TRBJ1-1 and V is TRBV6-5, with D possibly being TRBD1 (5 bases). Deletions cut 6 bases from V and 5 bases from J, with 19 bases between. The V gene's germline CDR1 is MNHEY and CDR2 SVGAGI. The CDR3 consists of 15 residues. The CDR3 sequence is CASRYDRDVGTEAFF. DNA for the CDR3: TGTGCCAGCAGATATGATCGGGACGTCGGAACTGAAGCTTTCTTT.

The V and J genes are TRBV15 and TRBJ1-5; tentatively, D is TRBD1 (5 bases). Germline V gene data show CDR1 as LNHNV and CDR2 as YYDKDF (reference sequence). The CDR3 length is 14 residues. V shed 2 bases and J shed 3 bases, with 8 bases lying between them. In nucleotides, the CDR3 is TGTGCCACCAGCAGAAGACAGACCAATCAGCCCCAGCATTTT. It yields the protein CATSRRQTNQPQHF.

This clone occurred a few times. The chain employs TRBV28 and TRBJ1-4; 7 positions match TRBD1. This CDR3 has 15 amino acids. The germline gives CDR1 MDHEN, CDR2 SYDVKM. The trim removed 4 bases at V and 6 bases at J, leaving 8 bases unmatched. As DNA, the CDR3 is TGTGCCAGCAGTTCCATCGACAGGGATCATGAAAAACTGTTTTTT. The encoded protein is CASSSIDRDHEKLFF.

This sequence joins TRBV27 and TRBJ2-7; TRBD1 might be the D (6 bases). CDR1 is MNHEY and CDR2 is SMNVEV in the germline V gene (reference sequence). This CDR3 contains 15 residues. Trimming took 3 bases from V and 4 from J, leaving 16 bases between them. The CDR3 DNA reads as TGTGCCAGCAGTTTTTCGACAGGCGCTACGTACGAGCAGTACTTC. It translates to CASSFSTGATYEQYF.

This clone was seen repeatedly, ten times or more. The chain links TRBV7-9 to TRBJ2-5; D may be TRBD1 (5 bases). The CDR3 covers 13 residues. Germline V gene data show CDR1 as SEHNR and CDR2 as FQNEAQ (reference sequence). Trimming took off 8 bases at V and 7 bases at J, with 17 bases between the two ends. The CDR3, as DNA: TGTGCCAGCCATCCAAACAGGCTTGGGACCCAGTACTTC. Protein product: CASHPNRLGTQYF.

The rearrangement uses TRBV10-3 and TRBJ2-5; D might be TRBD2 (7 bases). The CDR3 is 12 amino acids. V was trimmed by 2 bases and J by 9 bases, leaving 10 bases between them. Germline V gene sequence: CDR1 ENHRY, CDR2 SYGVKD. The CDR3, as DNA: TGTGCCATCAGTGAGCGAGGGGGGGCCCAGTACTTC. It yields the protein CAISERGGAQYF.

The CDR3 spells CASSYSRTGGRNTIYF. For the CDR3, the DNA is TGTGCCAGCAGTTACTCGAGGACAGGGGGCAGAAACACCATATATTTT. V usage is TRBV6-5 and J usage is TRBJ1-3; TRBD1 matches 11 bases. CDR1 and CDR2 from the germline V gene are MNHEY and SVGAGI. The ends lost 0 bases at V and 5 bases at J; junction bases unmatched: 3. The CDR3 consists of 16 residues.

This clone was found once. This chain uses TRBV10-1 with TRBJ2-5; 7 bases match TRBD2. V lost 3 bases, J lost 3 bases, and 1 base stayed unmatched. CDR1 and CDR2 from the germline V gene are WNHNN and SYGVQD (reference sequence). There are 13 residues in the CDR3. The CDR3 reads CASSDGLEETQYF. The CDR3, as DNA: TGCGCCAGCAGTGATGGACTAGAAGAGACCCAGTACTTC.

CDR3 nucleotide sequence: TGTGCCAGCGGCCGGGACAGCTTATCCTACGAGCAGTACTTC. Translation: CASGRDSLSYEQYF. The chain couples TRBV18 to TRBJ2-7; 7 positions match TRBD1. The V gene end was trimmed by 8 bases and the J gene end by 1 base; junction bases not matched to a gene: 8. The length of the CDR3 is 14 residues. Looked up from germline, CDR1 is KGHSH and CDR2 is LQKENI.

The gene calls are TRBV30 and TRBJ1-5; 9 bases match TRBD1. Germline lookup yields CDR1 GTSNPN and CDR2 SVGIG (reference sequence). The CDR3 is 17 residues long. J lost 2 bases, V lost 0 bases, and 8 bases had no gene match. CDR3 residues: CAWSVDRTGVRNQPQHF. The CDR3 nucleotides are TGTGCCTGGAGTGTTGACAGGACAGGGGTCCGCAATCAGCCCCAGCATTTT.

This clone has just one count. The chain couples TRBV14 to TRBJ1-1, with TRBD1 matching over 7 bases. Per germline, CDR1 SGHDN and CDR2 FVKESK. Germline trimming cut 4 bases from V and 0 bases from J; bases unmatched to any gene: 5. The CDR3 sequence is 15 residues long. This chain's CDR3 is CASSRDSLMNTEAFF. The CDR3, as DNA: TGTGCCAGCAGCCGGGACAGCCTGATGAACACTGAAGCTTTCTTT.

The CDR3 sequence: CASSPGGEISYEQYF. CDR3 sequence (DNA): TGTGCCAGCTCACCTGGAGGGGAAATTAGCTACGAGCAGTACTTC. The V call is TRBV18, the J call TRBJ2-7, with a tentative D call TRBD2 (6 bases). Germline V CDR1 and CDR2: KGHSH, LQKENI. The CDR3 has 15 amino acids. V gave up 3 bases and J gave up 3 bases, with 15 bases separating them. Looking up the rest from reference TRBV18 and TRBJ2-7 gives the full variable domain: NAGVMQNPRHLVRRRGQEARLRCSPMKGHSHVYWYRQLPEEGLKFMVYLQKENIIDESGMPKERFSAEFPKEGPSILRIQQVVRGDSAAYFCASSPGGEISYEQYFGPGTRLTVT.

The V and J genes are TRBV15 and TRBJ2-7; D remains ambiguous. V was trimmed by 1 base and J by 6 bases, leaving 7 bases between them. CDR3 length: 12 residues. Germline V CDR1 and CDR2: LNHNV, YYDKDF (reference sequence). CDR3 in amino acids: CATSRASGEQYF. The CDR3 DNA sequence: TGTGCCACCAGCAGAGCCTCGGGCGAGCAGTACTTC.

Note on this clone: At one boundary the junction diverges from the germline segment, which might be a read error. The chain couples TRBV28 to TRBJ2-2; no definite D call. Germline V CDR1 and CDR2: MDHEN, SYDVKM. The CDR3 length is 13 residues. The CDR3, as DNA: TGTGCCAGCAATTTACAGCTCCCCGGGGAGCTGTTTTTT. Translated: CASNLQLPGELFF.